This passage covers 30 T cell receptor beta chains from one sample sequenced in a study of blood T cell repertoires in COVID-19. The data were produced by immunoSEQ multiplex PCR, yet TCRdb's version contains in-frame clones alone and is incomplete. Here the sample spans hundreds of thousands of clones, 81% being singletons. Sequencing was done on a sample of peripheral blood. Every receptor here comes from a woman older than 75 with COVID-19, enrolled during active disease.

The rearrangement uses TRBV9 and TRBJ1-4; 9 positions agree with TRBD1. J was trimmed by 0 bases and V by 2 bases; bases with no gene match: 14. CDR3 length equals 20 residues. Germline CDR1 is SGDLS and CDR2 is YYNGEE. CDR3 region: CASSVLGQGRAYATNEKLFF. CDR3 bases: TGTGCCAGCAGCGTCTTGGGACAGGGCAGGGCTTATGCAACTAATGAAAAACTGTTTTTT.

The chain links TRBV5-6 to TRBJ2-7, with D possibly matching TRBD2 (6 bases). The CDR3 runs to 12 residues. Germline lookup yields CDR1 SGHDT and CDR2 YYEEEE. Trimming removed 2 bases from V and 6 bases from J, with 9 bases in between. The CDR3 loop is CASSFSGAEQYF. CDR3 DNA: TGTGCCAGCAGCTTTAGCGGCGCCGAGCAGTACTTC.

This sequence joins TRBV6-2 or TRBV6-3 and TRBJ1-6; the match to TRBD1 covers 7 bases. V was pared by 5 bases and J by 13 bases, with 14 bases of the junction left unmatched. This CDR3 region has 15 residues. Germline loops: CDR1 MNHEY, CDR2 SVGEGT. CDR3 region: CASSHTGELKGPLHF. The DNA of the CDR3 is TGTGCCAGCAGTCATACAGGGGAACTTAAAGGGCCCCTCCACTTT.

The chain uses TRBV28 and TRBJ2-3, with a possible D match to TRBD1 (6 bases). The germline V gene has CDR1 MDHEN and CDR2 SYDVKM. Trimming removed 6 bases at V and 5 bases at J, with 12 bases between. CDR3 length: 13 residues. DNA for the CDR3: TGTGCCAGCAGGCAGGGGAGTAGAGATACGCAGTATTTT. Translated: CASRQGSRDTQYF.

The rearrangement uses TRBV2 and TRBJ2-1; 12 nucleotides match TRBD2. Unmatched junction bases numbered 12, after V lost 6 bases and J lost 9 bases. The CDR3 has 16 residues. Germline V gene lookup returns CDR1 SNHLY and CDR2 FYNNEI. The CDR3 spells CASSRLPSGGGPEQFF. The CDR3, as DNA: TGTGCCAGCAGCCGCCTTCCTAGCGGGGGGGGGCCTGAGCAGTTCTTC.

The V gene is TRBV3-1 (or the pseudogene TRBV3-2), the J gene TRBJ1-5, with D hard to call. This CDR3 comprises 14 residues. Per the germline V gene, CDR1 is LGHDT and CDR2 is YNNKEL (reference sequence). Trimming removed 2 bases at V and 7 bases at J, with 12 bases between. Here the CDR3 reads CASSQKGSGQPQHF. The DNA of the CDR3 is TGTGCCAGCAGCCAAAAGGGCTCGGGACAGCCCCAGCATTTT.

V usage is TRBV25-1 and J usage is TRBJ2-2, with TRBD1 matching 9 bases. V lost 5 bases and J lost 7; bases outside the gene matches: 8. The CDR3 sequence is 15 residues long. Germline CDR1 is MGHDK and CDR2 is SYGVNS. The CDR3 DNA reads TGTGCCAGCAGTCTTGGGGACAGGGACGGCGGGGAGCTGTTTTTT. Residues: CASSLGDRDGGELFF.

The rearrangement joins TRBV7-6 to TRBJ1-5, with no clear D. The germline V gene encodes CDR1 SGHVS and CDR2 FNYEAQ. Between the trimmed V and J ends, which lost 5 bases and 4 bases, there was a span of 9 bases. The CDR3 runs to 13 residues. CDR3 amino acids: CASSQQENQPQHF. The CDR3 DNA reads TGTGCCAGCAGCCAGCAGGAAAATCAGCCCCAGCATTTT.

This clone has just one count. CDR3 in amino acids: CASSSVPGQGIFEQFF. The CDR3 DNA follows: TGTGCCAGCAGTTCCGTACCGGGACAGGGTATCTTCGAGCAGTTCTTC. The rearrangement joins TRBV27 to TRBJ2-1; 9 nucleotides line up with TRBD1. Unmatched junction bases numbered 14, after V lost 4 bases and J lost 10 bases. Germline V lookup: CDR1 MNHEY, CDR2 SMNVEV (reference sequence). The CDR3 loop spans 16 amino acids.

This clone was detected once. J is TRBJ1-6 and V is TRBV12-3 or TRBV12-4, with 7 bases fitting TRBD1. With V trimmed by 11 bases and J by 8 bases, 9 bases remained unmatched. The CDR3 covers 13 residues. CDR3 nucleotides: TGTGCCGTCTCGGGGGACAGATATTCACCCCTCCACTTT. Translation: CAVSGDRYSPLHF.

CDR3 bases: TGTGCCAGCAGTTCGAACGCGGTTCAGCCCCAGCATTTT. This encodes CASSSNAVQPQHF. This sequence joins TRBV12-3 or TRBV12-4 and TRBJ1-5; D uncertain. This CDR3 has 13 amino acids. V gave up 4 bases and J gave up 6 bases, with 10 bases separating them.

The DNA for the CDR3 is TGTGCCAGCACGAGGGGGCGCGGGACTGAAGCTTTCTTT. Protein: CASTRGRGTEAFF. This chain uses TRBV2 with TRBJ1-1; TRBD1 matches at 7 bases. CDR3 length: 13 residues. The V segment lost 7 bases and the J segment 5 bases; nucleotides outside the gene matches: 7. In germline, CDR1 is SNHLY, CDR2 FYNNEI.

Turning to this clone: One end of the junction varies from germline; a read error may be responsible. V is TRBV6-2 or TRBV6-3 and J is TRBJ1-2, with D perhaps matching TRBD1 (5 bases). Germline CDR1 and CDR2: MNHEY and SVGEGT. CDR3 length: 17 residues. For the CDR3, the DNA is TGTGCCAGCAGTTACTCGATCGCCTACTTAGGAGAAATCGAGGACAACTTC. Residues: CASSYSIAYLGEIEDNF.

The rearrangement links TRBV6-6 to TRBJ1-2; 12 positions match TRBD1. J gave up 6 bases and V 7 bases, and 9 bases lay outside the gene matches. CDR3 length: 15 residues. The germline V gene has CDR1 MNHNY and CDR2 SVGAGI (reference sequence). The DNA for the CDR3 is TGTGCCAGCACCTCCGGGACAGGGGGCAGAGATGGCTACACCTTC. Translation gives CASTSGTGGRDGYTF.

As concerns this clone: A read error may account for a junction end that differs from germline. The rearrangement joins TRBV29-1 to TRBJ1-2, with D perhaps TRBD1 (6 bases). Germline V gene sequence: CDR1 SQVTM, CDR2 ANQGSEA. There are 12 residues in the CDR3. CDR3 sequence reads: CSAEQGDYGYTF. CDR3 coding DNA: TGCAGCGCTGAACAGGGTGACTATGGCTACACCTTC.

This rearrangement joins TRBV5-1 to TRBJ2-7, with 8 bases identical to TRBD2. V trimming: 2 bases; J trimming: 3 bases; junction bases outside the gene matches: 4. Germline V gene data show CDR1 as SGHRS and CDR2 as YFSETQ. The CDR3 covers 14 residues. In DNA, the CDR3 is TGCGCCAGCAGCTTTCTTAGCGGGGTCTACGAGCAGTACTTC. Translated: CASSFLSGVYEQYF.

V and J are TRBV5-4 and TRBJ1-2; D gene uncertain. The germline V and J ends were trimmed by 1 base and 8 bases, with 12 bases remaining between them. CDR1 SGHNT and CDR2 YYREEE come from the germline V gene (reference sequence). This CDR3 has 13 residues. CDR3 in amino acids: CASSLMGVEGYTF. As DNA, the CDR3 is TGTGCCAGCAGCTTGATGGGAGTTGAGGGCTACACCTTC.

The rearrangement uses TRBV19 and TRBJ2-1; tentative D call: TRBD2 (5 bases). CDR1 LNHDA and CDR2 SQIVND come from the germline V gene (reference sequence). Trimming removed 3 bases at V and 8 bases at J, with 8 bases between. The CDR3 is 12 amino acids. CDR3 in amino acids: CASSIRGYEQFF. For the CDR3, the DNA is TGTGCCAGTAGTATCCGGGGATATGAGCAGTTCTTC.

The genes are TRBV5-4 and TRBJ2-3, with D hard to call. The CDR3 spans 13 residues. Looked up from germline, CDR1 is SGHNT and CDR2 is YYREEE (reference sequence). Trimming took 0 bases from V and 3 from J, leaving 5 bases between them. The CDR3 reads CASSLAATDTQYF. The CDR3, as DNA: TGTGCCAGCAGCTTGGCTGCGACAGATACGCAGTATTTT.

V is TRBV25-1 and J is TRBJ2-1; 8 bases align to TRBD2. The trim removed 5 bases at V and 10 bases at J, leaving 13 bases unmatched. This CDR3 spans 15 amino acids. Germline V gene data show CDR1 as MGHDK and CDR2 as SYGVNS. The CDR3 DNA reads TGTGCCAGCAGTAAACCGGGACTAGGTTCAGGGGAGCAGTTCTTC. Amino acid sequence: CASSKPGLGSGEQFF.

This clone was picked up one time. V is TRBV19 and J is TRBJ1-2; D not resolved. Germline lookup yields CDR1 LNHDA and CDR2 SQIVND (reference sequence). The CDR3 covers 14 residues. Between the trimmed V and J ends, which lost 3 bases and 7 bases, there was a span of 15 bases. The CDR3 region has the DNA TGTGCCAGTAGTATCCTGATGGAGGAGGGTGGCTACACCTTC. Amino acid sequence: CASSILMEEGGYTF.

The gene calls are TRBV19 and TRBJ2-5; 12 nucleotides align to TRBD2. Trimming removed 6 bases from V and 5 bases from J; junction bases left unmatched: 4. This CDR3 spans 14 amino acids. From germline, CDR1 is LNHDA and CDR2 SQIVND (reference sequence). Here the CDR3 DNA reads TGTGCCAGTAGCCTACTAGCGGGGGGTGAGACCCAGTACTTC. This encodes CASSLLAGGETQYF. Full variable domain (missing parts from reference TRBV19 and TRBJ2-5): DGGITQSPKYLFRKEGQNVTLSCEQNLNHDAMYWYRQDPGQGLRLIYYSQIVNDFQKGDIAEGYSVSREKKESFPLTVTSAQKNPTAFYLCASSLLAGGETQYFGPGTRLLVL.

The CDR3 DNA sequence: TGCGCCAGCAGCTTGGATTTACTGACAGGGGCCAGGGGCTACACCTTC. Translated, it gives CASSLDLLTGARGYTF. This chain uses TRBV5-1 with TRBJ1-2; 8 nucleotides match TRBD1. The CDR3 length is 16 residues. CDR1 is SGHRS, CDR2 YFSETQ, per germline. Unmatched junction bases numbered 12, after V lost 0 bases and J lost 8 bases. Supplemented by reference TRBV5-1 and TRBJ1-2, the full variable domain reads KAGVTQTPRYLIKTRGQQVTLSCSPISGHRSVSWYQQTPGQGLQFLFEYFSETQRNKGNFPGRFSGRQFSNSRSEMNVSTLELGDSALYLCASSLDLLTGARGYTFGSGTRLTVV.

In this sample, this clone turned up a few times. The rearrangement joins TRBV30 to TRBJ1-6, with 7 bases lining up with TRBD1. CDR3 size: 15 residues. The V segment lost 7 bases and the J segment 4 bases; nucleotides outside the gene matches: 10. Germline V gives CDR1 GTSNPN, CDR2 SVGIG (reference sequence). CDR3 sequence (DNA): TGTGCCTCCGAGAGGGGGACAGATTATAATTCACCCCTCCACTTT. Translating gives CASERGTDYNSPLHF.

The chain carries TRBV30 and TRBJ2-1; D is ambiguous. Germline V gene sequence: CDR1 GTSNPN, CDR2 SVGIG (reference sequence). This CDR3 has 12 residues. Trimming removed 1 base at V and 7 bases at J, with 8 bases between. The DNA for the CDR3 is TGTGCCTGGAGTGGCGGAGATAATGAGCAGTTCTTC. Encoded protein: CAWSGGDNEQFF.

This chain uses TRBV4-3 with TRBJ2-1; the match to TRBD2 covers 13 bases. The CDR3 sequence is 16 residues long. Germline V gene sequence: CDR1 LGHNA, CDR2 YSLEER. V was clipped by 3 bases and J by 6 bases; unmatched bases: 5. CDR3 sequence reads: CASSHATSGRANEQFF. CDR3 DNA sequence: TGCGCCAGCAGCCACGCCACTAGCGGGAGGGCCAATGAGCAGTTCTTC.

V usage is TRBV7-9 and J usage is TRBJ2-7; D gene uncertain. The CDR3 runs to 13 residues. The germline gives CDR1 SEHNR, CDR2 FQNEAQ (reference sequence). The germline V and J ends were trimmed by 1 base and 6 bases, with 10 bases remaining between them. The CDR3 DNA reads TGTGCCAGCAGCTTAGTGGGCCAATCCGAGCAGTACTTC. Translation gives CASSLVGQSEQYF.

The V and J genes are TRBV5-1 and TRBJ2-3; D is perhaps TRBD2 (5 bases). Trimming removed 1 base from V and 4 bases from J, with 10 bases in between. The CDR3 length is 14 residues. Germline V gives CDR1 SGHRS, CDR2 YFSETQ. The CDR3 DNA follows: TGCGCCAGCAGCTTGAGCGGCCAGCCAGATACGCAGTATTTT. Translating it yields CASSLSGQPDTQYF.

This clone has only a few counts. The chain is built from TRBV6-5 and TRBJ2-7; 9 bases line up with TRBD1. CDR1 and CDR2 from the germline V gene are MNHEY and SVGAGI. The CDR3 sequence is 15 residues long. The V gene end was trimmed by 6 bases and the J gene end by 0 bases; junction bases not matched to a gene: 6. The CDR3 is CASRWGQGLSYEQYF. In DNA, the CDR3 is TGTGCCAGCAGATGGGGACAGGGACTCTCCTACGAGCAGTACTTC.

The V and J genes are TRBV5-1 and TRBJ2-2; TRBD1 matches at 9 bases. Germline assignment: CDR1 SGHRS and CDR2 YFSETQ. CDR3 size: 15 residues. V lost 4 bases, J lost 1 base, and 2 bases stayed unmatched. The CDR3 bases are TGCGCCAGCAGCCGGACAGGGGAGAACACCGGGGAGCTGTTTTTT. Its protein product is CASSRTGENTGELFF. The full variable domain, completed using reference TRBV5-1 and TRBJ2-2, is KAGVTQTPRYLIKTRGQQVTLSCSPISGHRSVSWYQQTPGQGLQFLFEYFSETQRNKGNFPGRFSGRQFSNSRSEMNVSTLELGDSALYLCASSRTGENTGELFFGEGSRLTVL.